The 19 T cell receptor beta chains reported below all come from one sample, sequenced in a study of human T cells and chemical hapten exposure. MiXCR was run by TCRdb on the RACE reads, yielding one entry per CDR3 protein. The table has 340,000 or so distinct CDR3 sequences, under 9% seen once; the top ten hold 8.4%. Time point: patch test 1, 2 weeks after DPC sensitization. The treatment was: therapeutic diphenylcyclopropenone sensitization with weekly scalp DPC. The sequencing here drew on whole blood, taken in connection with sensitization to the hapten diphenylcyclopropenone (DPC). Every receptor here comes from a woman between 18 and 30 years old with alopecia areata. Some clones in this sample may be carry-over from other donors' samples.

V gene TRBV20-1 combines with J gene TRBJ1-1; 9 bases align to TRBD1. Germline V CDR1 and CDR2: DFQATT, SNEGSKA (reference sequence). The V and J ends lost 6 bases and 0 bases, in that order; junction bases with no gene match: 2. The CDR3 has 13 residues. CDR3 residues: CSAGTGLNTEAFF. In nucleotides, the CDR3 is TGCAGTGCAGGGACAGGGCTGAACACTGAAGCTTTCTTT.

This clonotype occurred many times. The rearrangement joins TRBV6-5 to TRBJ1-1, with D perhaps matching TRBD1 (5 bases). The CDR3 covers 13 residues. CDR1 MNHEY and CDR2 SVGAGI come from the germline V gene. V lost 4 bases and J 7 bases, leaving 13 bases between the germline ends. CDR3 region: CASSSFRGDEAFF. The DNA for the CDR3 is TGTGCCAGCAGTTCCTTCCGGGGGGATGAAGCTTTCTTT.

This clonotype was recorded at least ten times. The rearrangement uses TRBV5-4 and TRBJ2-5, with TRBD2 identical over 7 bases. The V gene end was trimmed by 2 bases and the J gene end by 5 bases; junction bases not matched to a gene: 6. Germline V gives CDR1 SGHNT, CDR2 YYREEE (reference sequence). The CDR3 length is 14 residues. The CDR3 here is CASSFGLGIETQYF. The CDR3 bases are TGTGCCAGCAGCTTCGGACTAGGCATCGAGACCCAGTACTTC.

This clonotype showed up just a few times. The DNA for the CDR3 is TGTGCCAGCAGCTTAGGCCGGGGTCCATGGAGCACTGAAGCTTTCTTT. Its translation: CASSLGRGPWSTEAFF. The chain recombines TRBV7-6 with TRBJ1-1; D gene unclear. The V gene lost 1 base and the J gene lost 4 bases, with 16 bases spanning the gap. The CDR3 extends over 16 amino acids. Germline V CDR1 and CDR2: SGHVS, FNYEAQ.

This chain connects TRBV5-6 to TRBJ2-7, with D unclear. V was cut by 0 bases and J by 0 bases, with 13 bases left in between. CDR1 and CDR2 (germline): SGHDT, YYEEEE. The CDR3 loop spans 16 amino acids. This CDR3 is CASSLGVWASSYEQYF. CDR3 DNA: TGTGCCAGCAGCTTGGGAGTATGGGCCAGCTCCTACGAGCAGTACTTC. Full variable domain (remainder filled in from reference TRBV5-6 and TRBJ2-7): DAGVTQSPTHLIKTRGQQVTLRCSPKSGHDTVSWYQQALGQGPQFIFQYYEEEERQRGNFPDRFSGHQFPNYSSELNVNALLLGDSALYLCASSLGVWASSYEQYFGPGTRLTVT.

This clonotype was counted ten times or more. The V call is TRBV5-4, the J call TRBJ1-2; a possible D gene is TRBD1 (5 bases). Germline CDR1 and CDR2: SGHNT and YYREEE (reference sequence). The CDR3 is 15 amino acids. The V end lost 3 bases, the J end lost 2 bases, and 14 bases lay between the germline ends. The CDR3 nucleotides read TGTGCCAGCAGCTGGGGACGCTCTGAGAACTATGGCTACACCTTC. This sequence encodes CASSWGRSENYGYTF.

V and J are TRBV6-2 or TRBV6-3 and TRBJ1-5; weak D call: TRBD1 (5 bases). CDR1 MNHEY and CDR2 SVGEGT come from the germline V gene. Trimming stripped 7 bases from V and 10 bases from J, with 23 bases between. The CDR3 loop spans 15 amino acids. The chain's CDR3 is CASNNGGRSREPQHF. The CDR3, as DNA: TGTGCCAGCAATAATGGGGGGAGAAGTAGAGAACCCCAGCATTTT.

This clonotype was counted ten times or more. The CDR3 loop is CASSPEPQLNSPLHF. CDR3 in DNA: TGTGCCAGCAGTCCTGAACCCCAACTTAATTCACCCCTCCACTTT. This chain uses TRBV12-3 or TRBV12-4 with TRBJ1-6, with D unclear. This CDR3 is 15 amino acids long. Trimming left V 5 bases short and J 6 bases short, with 14 bases between.

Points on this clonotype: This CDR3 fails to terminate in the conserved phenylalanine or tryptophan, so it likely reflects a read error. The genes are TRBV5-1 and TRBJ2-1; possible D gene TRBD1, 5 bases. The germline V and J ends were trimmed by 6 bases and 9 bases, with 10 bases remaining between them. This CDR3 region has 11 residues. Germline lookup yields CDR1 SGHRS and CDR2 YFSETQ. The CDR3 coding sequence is TGCGCCAGCACCCAGGACACTGAGCAGTTCTAC. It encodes CASTQDTEQFY.

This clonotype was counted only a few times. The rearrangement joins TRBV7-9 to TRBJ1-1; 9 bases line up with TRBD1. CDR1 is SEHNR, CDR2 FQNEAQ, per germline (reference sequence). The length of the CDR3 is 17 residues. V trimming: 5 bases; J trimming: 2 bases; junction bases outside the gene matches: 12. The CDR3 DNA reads TGTGCCAGCAGCCCCCGGGACAGGGTATTGCTTAACACTGAAGCTTTCTTT. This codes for CASSPRDRVLLNTEAFF.

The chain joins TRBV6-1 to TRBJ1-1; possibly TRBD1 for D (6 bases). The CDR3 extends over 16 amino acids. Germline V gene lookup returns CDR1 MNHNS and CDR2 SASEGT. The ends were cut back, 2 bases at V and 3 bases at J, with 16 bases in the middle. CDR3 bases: TGTGCCAGCAGTGAAACGTTCGGGGGCATAGACACTGAAGCTTTCTTT. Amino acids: CASSETFGGIDTEAFF.

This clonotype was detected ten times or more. CDR3 protein: CASSSSGSLEDTQYF. The CDR3 coding sequence is TGTGCCAGCAGCTCTAGCGGGAGCCTCGAAGATACGCAGTATTTT. This chain connects TRBV7-2 to TRBJ2-3, with 10 bases lining up with TRBD2. This CDR3 spans 15 amino acids. Germline loops: CDR1 SGHTA, CDR2 FQGNSA. J was trimmed by 5 bases and V by 4 bases; bases with no gene match: 6. The full variable domain, completed using reference TRBV7-2 and TRBJ2-3, is GAGVSQSPSNKVTEKGKDVELRCDPISGHTALYWYRQSLGQGLEFLIYFQGNSAPDKSGLPSDRFSAERTGGSVSTLTIQRTQQEDSAVYLCASSSSGSLEDTQYFGPGTRLTVL.

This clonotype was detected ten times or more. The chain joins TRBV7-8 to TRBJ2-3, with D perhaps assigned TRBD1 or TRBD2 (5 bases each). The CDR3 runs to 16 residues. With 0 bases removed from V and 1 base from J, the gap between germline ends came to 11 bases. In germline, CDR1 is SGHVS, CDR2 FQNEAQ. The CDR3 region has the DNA TGTGCCAGCAGCTTAGCGTTACTGGGGGGCACAGATACGCAGTATTTT. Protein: CASSLALLGGTDTQYF.

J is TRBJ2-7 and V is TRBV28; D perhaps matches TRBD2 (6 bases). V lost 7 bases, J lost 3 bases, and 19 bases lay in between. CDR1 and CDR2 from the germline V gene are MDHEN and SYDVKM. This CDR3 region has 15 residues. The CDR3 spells CASTFGSGGDYEQYF. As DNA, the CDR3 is TGTGCCAGCACCTTTGGATCAGGAGGGGACTACGAGCAGTACTTC.

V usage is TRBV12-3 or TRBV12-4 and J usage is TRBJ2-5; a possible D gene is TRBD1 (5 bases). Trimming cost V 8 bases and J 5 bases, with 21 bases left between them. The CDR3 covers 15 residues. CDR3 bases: TGTGCCAGCCGAATCTCAGGCAGGGCGAGGGAGACCCAGTACTTC. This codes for CASRISGRARETQYF.

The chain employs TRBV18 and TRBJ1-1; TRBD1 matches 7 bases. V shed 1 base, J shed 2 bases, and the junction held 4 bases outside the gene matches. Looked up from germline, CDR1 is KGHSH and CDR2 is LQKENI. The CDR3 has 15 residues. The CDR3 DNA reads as TGTGCCAGCTCACCACAGGGGGCTCTCAACACTGAAGCTTTCTTT. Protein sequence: CASSPQGALNTEAFF.

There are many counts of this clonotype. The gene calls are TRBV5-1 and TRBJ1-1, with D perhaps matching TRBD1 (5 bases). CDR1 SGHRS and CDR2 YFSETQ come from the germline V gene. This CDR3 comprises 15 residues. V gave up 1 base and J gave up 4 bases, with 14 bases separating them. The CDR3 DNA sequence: TGCGCCAGCAGCTTGAGGTCGAGGGGAAGCACTGAAGCTTTCTTT. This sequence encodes CASSLRSRGSTEAFF.

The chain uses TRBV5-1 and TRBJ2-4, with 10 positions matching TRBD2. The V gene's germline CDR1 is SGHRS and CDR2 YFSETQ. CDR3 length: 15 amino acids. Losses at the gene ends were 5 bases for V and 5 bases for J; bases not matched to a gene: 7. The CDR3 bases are TGCGCCAGCAGGCAAGCGGGGGGGCCAGAAAACATTCAGTACTTC. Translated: CASRQAGGPENIQYF. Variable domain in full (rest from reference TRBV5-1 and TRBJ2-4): KAGVTQTPRYLIKTRGQQVTLSCSPISGHRSVSWYQQTPGQGLQFLFEYFSETQRNKGNFPGRFSGRQFSNSRSEMNVSTLELGDSALYLCASRQAGGPENIQYFGAGTRLSVL.

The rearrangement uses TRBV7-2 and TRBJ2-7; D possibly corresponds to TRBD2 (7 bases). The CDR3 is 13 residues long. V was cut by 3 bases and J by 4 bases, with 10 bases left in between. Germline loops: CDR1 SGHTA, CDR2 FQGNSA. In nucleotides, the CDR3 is TGTGCCAGCAGCTTCCGGGGGGCGTACGAGCAGTACTTC. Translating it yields CASSFRGAYEQYF. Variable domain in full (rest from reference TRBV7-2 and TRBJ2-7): GAGVSQSPSNKVTEKGKDVELRCDPISGHTALYWYRQSLGQGLEFLIYFQGNSAPDKSGLPSDRFSAERTGGSVSTLTIQRTQQEDSAVYLCASSFRGAYEQYFGPGTRLTVT.